The clone carrying this T cell receptor (beta chain) was seen a single time. The germline gene is not matched at one end of the junction; a read error may be the cause. The entry originates in a study of blood T cell repertoires in COVID-19. Across the whole study: Spain, Italy and the United States supplied samples that represented acute and convalescent COVID-19. PBMCs, B-cell-depleted T cells, or T cells provided the cDNA or gDNA that made up the material.

Per the authors' pipeline: Reference gene primer amplification gave nucleated cell count estimates. Assay used: immunoSEQ multiplex PCR; TCRdb lists only in-frame clones, some missing. V and J calls and clone size are copied from that table; D and trimming were computed from the DNA. The data show approximately 200,000 clones, about 84% seen once. Patients in Seattle were enrolled during active infection, then followed longitudinally. CDR1 LNHDA and CDR2 SQIVND come from the germline V gene (reference sequence). The CDR3 runs to 18 residues. The rearrangement uses TRBV19 and TRBJ2-1, with TRBD1 matching 7 bases. The sequenced sample consisted of peripheral blood. The origin of this receptor is a woman at least 80 years old with COVID-19, enrolled during active disease. This CDR3 reads CASSIGAQQGMWYNEQFF. The CDR3 region has the DNA TGTGCCAGTAGCATAGGAGCCCAACAGGGGATGTGGTACAATGAGCAGTTCTTC.